This passage covers 24 T cell receptor beta chains from one sample sequenced in a study of OX40 agonist ivuxolimab in advanced cancers. The table came from immunoSEQ multiplex PCR; TCRdb's copy has only in-frame clones and leaves some out. Among about 60,000 clones listed, more than 80% were seen once. This sample comprised CD4+ or CD8+ T cells sorted from blood, obtained in a trial of the OX40 agonist ivuxolimab. The receptors stem from an adult with an advanced solid tumor such as melanoma, head and neck, liver or kidney cancer.

CDR3 in amino acids: CASSESRNYGYTF. The CDR3 DNA follows: TGTGCCAGCAGTGAAAGTCGTAACTATGGCTACACCTTC. The rearrangement joins TRBV6-1 to TRBJ1-2, with D uncertain. V lost 2 bases and J lost 1, with 5 bases in between. CDR3 size: 13 residues. CDR1 MNHNS and CDR2 SASEGT come from the germline V gene.

The J gene is TRBJ2-1, the V gene TRBV19; D possibly corresponds to TRBD2 (6 bases). The germline V gene has CDR1 LNHDA and CDR2 SQIVND (reference sequence). CDR3 size: 18 residues. Deletions cut 6 bases from V and 2 bases from J, with 23 bases between. The DNA of the CDR3 is TGTGCCAGTAGCCCCGGGACGTCGGGAGAGGGGCCCTACAATGAGCAGTTCTTC. This codes for CASSPGTSGEGPYNEQFF.

The chain carries TRBV4-1 and TRBJ2-1, with 8 bases lining up with TRBD2. Germline CDR1 is MGHRA and CDR2 is YSYEKL. The CDR3 length is 16 residues. V lost 1 base and J lost 0; bases outside the gene matches: 2. The CDR3 bases are TGCGCCAGCAGCCAAGGCGGGAGGTCCTCCTACAATGAGCAGTTCTTC. Its translation: CASSQGGRSSYNEQFF.

The CDR3 sequence is CASSQEGHLGYTF. CDR3 nucleotide sequence: TGCGCCAGCAGCCAAGAAGGTCACCTGGGCTACACCTTC. V is TRBV4-3 and J is TRBJ1-2; D is uncertain. Trimming shortened V by 0 bases and J by 8 bases, and 10 bases separated the two germline ends. The CDR3 spans 13 residues. In germline, CDR1 is LGHNA, CDR2 YSLEER.

The V call is TRBV19, the J call TRBJ1-1, with TRBD1 matching 8 bases. The CDR3 contains 14 residues. Germline assignment: CDR1 LNHDA and CDR2 SQIVND (reference sequence). V trimming: 5 bases; J trimming: 3 bases; junction bases outside the gene matches: 5. CDR3 loop: CASSDGQGYTEAFF. The CDR3 DNA reads as TGTGCCAGTAGTGACGGACAGGGATACACTGAAGCTTTCTTT. Combining the CDR3 with reference TRBV19 and TRBJ1-1 gives the whole variable domain DGGITQSPKYLFRKEGQNVTLSCEQNLNHDAMYWYRQDPGQGLRLIYYSQIVNDFQKGDIAEGYSVSREKKESFPLTVTSAQKNPTAFYLCASSDGQGYTEAFFGQGTRLTVV.

The chain employs TRBV2 and TRBJ2-7; tentative D call: TRBD2 (6 bases). The length of the CDR3 is 13 residues. The germline V gene encodes CDR1 SNHLY and CDR2 FYNNEI. Trimming left V 5 bases short and J 4 bases short, with 12 bases between. The CDR3 region has the DNA TGTGCCAGCAGTCGGGACTCGCGATACGAGCAGTACGTC. It specifies CASSRDSRYEQYV.

The CDR3 spells CASSPPGQGYEGYTF. The CDR3 DNA sequence: TGCGCCAGCAGCCCCCCGGGACAGGGTTACGAGGGCTACACCTTC. The chain uses TRBV5-1 and TRBJ1-2; 9 positions agree with TRBD1. In germline, CDR1 is SGHRS, CDR2 YFSETQ. This CDR3 region has 15 residues. V trimming: 4 bases; J trimming: 8 bases; junction bases outside the gene matches: 12.

V gene TRBV11-3 combines with J gene TRBJ2-3; maybe TRBD2 (5 bases). V was pared by 4 bases and J by 5 bases, with 10 bases between. The CDR3 is made up of 13 amino acids. Germline CDR1 is SGHNT and CDR2 is YENEEA. CDR3 sequence: CASSSPGGDTQYF. CDR3 sequence (DNA): TGTGCCAGCAGCTCCCCCGGAGGAGATACGCAGTATTTT.

The chain joins TRBV5-1 to TRBJ1-2; 9 bases are shared with TRBD1. Germline V CDR1 and CDR2: SGHRS, YFSETQ. With V trimmed by 4 bases and J by 0 bases, 7 bases remained unmatched. The CDR3 contains 16 residues. The CDR3 DNA reads as TGCGCCAGCAGCAAAACAGGGACAGGGCCTAACTATGGCTACACCTTC. Protein sequence: CASSKTGTGPNYGYTF.

The chain combines TRBV5-4 with TRBJ2-5; D uncertain. The CDR3 runs to 11 residues. Between the trimmed V and J ends, which lost 4 bases and 5 bases, there was a span of 6 bases. Looked up from germline, CDR1 is SGHNT and CDR2 is YYREEE (reference sequence). CDR3 nucleotide sequence: TGTGCCAGCAGCCTACAGGAGACCCAGTACTTC. Translating it yields CASSLQETQYF.

The V gene is TRBV18, the J gene TRBJ2-1, with D unresolved. This CDR3 has 14 residues. V gave up 3 bases and J gave up 4 bases, with 10 bases separating them. Germline V gives CDR1 KGHSH, CDR2 LQKENI. In DNA, the CDR3 is TGTGCCAGCTCACCCCCTGGGTCATACAATGAGCAGTTCTTC. Its translation is CASSPPGSYNEQFF.

This chain joins TRBV5-8 and TRBJ2-5; 12 positions match TRBD2. V shed 4 bases and J 5 bases; nucleotides not matched to a gene: 6. The germline gives CDR1 SGHTS, CDR2 YDEGEE. The CDR3 spans 15 residues. The CDR3 reads CASSARLAGAETQYF. The CDR3 DNA reads as TGTGCCAGCAGCGCCCGACTAGCGGGAGCTGAGACCCAGTACTTC.

The gene calls are TRBV5-1 and TRBJ1-2, with 10 nucleotides matching TRBD1. CDR1 is SGHRS, CDR2 YFSETQ, per germline. This CDR3 region has 16 residues. Germline trimming cut 3 bases from V and 2 bases from J; bases unmatched to any gene: 7. CDR3 DNA sequence: TGCGCCAGCAGCTCCATCCCGGGACAGGGGAACTATGGCTACACCTTC. The encoded protein is CASSSIPGQGNYGYTF.

This chain joins TRBV9 and TRBJ2-3; no firm D call. The length of the CDR3 is 13 residues. The V gene's germline CDR1 is SGDLS and CDR2 YYNGEE. Trimming cost V 0 bases and J 8 bases, with 10 bases left between them. The CDR3 loop reads CASSVDLSRTQYF. The CDR3 DNA reads TGTGCCAGCAGCGTAGATCTCTCTCGTACGCAGTATTTT.

The table lists this clone with a count of one. The rearrangement uses TRBV6-6 and TRBJ2-1, with 15 bases aligning to TRBD2. The CDR3 is 15 amino acids. V was clipped by 4 bases and J by 8 bases; unmatched bases: 3. Germline V CDR1 and CDR2: MNHNY, SVGAGI (reference sequence). CDR3 amino acids: CASSFGLAGGHEQFF. In DNA, the CDR3 is TGTGCCAGCAGTTTCGGACTAGCGGGAGGGCATGAGCAGTTCTTC.

The chain employs TRBV9 and TRBJ2-1, with unresolved D. Germline V gene data show CDR1 as SGDLS and CDR2 as YYNGEE. V was cut by 6 bases and J by 2 bases, with 12 bases left in between. The CDR3 has 14 amino acids. CDR3: CASTKGSTYNEQFF. As DNA, the CDR3 is TGTGCCAGCACGAAGGGTAGCACCTACAATGAGCAGTTCTTC.

The rearrangement uses TRBV5-6 and TRBJ2-3; no clear D. The germline gives CDR1 SGHDT, CDR2 YYEEEE. This CDR3 contains 15 residues. The V and J ends lost 0 bases and 0 bases respectively, with 8 bases between them. The CDR3, as DNA: TGTGCCAGCAGCTTGGCCTCACCGAGCACAGATACGCAGTATTTT. It codes for CASSLASPSTDTQYF.

This clone was recorded only once. The rearrangement uses TRBV18 and TRBJ2-3; the D gene is possibly TRBD2 (5 bases). Between the trimmed V and J ends, which lost 4 bases and 5 bases, there was a span of 13 bases. The CDR3 has 14 amino acids. Germline V CDR1 and CDR2: KGHSH, LQKENI. The CDR3 DNA sequence: TGTGCCAGCTCACAGACAACCCGGGGAGATACGCAGTATTTT. Amino acid sequence: CASSQTTRGDTQYF.

The gene calls are TRBV30 and TRBJ1-6; 12 nucleotides match TRBD1. The germline gives CDR1 GTSNPN, CDR2 SVGIG (reference sequence). The J segment lost 4 bases and the V segment lost 2 bases, leaving 6 bases of the junction unmatched. The length of the CDR3 is 17 residues. For the CDR3, the DNA is TGTGCCTGGAGTCCCGGGACAGGGGGCAGGTATAATTCACCCCTCCACTTT. Its protein is CAWSPGTGGRYNSPLHF.

In its sample, this clone was seen a few times. The same CDR3 can be traced to other DNA sequences in this sample. The rearrangement links TRBV9 to TRBJ2-5; D might be TRBD2 (5 bases). The CDR3 is 12 residues long. V was trimmed by 3 bases and J by 5 bases, leaving 8 bases between them. Germline V gene data show CDR1 as SGDLS and CDR2 as YYNGEE. The CDR3 coding sequence is TGTGCCAGCAGCGCCGGCGGGGAGACCCAGTACTTC. It yields the protein CASSAGGETQYF.

The rearrangement links TRBV30 to TRBJ2-7; 7 bases agree with TRBD2. The CDR3 loop spans 12 amino acids. The germline gives CDR1 GTSNPN, CDR2 SVGIG (reference sequence). V lost 4 bases, J lost 4 bases, and 4 bases stayed unmatched. CDR3 coding DNA: TGTGCCTGGACCACCGGGGGGTACGAGCAGTACTTC. This gives the protein CAWTTGGYEQYF.

V and J are TRBV6-6 and TRBJ2-2; TRBD2 matches at 7 bases. Germline V gene lookup returns CDR1 MNHNY and CDR2 SVGAGI (reference sequence). Trimming at V came to 4 bases and at J to 5 bases, leaving 4 bases not matched to a gene. The CDR3 extends over 14 amino acids. This CDR3 is CASSSSGLTGELFF. CDR3 nucleotides: TGTGCCAGCAGTTCTAGCGGATTAACCGGGGAGCTGTTTTTT.

V is TRBV19 and J is TRBJ1-5, with D possibly TRBD1 on 6 matching bases. The CDR3 length is 13 residues. In germline, CDR1 is LNHDA, CDR2 SQIVND (reference sequence). V was cut by 6 bases and J by 3 bases, with 9 bases left in between. The CDR3, as DNA: TGTGCCAGTAGCAGGGACATCAATCAGCCCCAGCATTTT. Amino acid sequence: CASSRDINQPQHF. The whole variable domain, filled in from reference TRBV19 and TRBJ1-5, reads DGGITQSPKYLFRKEGQNVTLSCEQNLNHDAMYWYRQDPGQGLRLIYYSQIVNDFQKGDIAEGYSVSREKKESFPLTVTSAQKNPTAFYLCASSRDINQPQHFGDGTRLSIL.

This chain links TRBV27 with TRBJ2-2, with 9 bases identical to TRBD2. The CDR3 extends over 17 amino acids. Germline assignment: CDR1 MNHEY and CDR2 SMNVEV (reference sequence). With V trimmed by 5 bases and J by 7 bases, 14 bases remained unmatched. CDR3 in amino acids: CASSTASGTTLGGELFF. The CDR3 DNA reads as TGTGCCAGCAGTACGGCTAGCGGGACGACTCTGGGCGGGGAGCTGTTTTTT.